This T cell receptor beta chain was documented in a study of blood T cells in healthy people across ages (dated by TCRdb to about 2015). Notes on the research overall: In model experiments, roughly one uniquely barcoded TCR beta cDNA molecule per two T cells was captured by template switching. To track age-related changes in TCR beta repertoire diversity, the study relied on deep sequencing normalized with unique cDNA molecular identifiers. Donors were grouped into four age groups: young (average roughly 17 years), middle-aged (about 38), aged (around 62) and long-lived (approximately 78). Two additional independent replicas of 1 million unique cDNA reads from the same blood draw were analyzed for two donors (one aged 18 to 30 and one aged 80 or older). Paper-wide results and their limitations: Because donor CMV infection status was unknown, age-related changes in expanded clonotypes were potentially confounded. Because profiling used bulk unsorted PBMCs, naive and antigen-experienced compartments could not be compared conclusively. A strong correlation was found between observed TCR beta diversity and the percentage of naive T cells measured by flow cytometry. Observed TCR beta diversity per million T cells fell roughly linearly with age, and a significant reduction was already apparent by age around 40. Compared with the aged group, more naive CD4+ T cells, fewer expanded clones and increased TCR diversity were shown by the long-lived group, suggesting age selection. Estimates of total diversity based on one million sequenced T cells were regarded as lower bounds and as underestimates.

In its sample, this clonotype was seen a few times. The antigen it binds to is not known. There are no base qualities to consult, and no much larger clone falls within one base. Library method: 5' RACE. TCRdb shows the sequencer as Illumina HiSeq 2500. A second PCR of about 6 to 11 cycles was run with a J-beta primer mix and a sample-barcoded 5' primer. A unique molecular identifier was introduced onto each TCR beta cDNA molecule by a template-switch 5' adaptor carrying 12 random nucleotides. At least 2.5 million CDR3-containing paired-end reads were obtained from each sample. First-strand cDNA synthesis was performed from all RNA using the Mint cDNA synthesis kit, with priming by a TRBC-specific oligonucleotide. Following uracil-DNA glycosylase treatment, all cDNA underwent a first 18-cycle PCR with the universal primers M1SS and BC2_uni_R. As for the original processing: For normalization, 1 million high-quality reads were randomly selected from each sample, with every read carrying a distinct molecular identifier. Instead of being binned into consensus sequences, reads with shared molecular identifiers were discarded. CDR3 identification, clonotype clustering and error correction used MiTCR with a Q25 quality threshold and the strictest error-elimination algorithm. A nonparametric unseen species model using Euler transformation provided a lower-bound estimate of total TCR beta diversity. The public reads were quality trimmed at Q25 with fastp and then assembled into clones with MiXCR by TCRdb, keeping productive beta chains. Duplicate CDR3 protein sequences are folded into a single record with the most common DNA and genes. None of the V and J calls come from the authors' own analysis; TCRdb made them. The sample has around 520,000 distinct CDR3 sequences on record, about a quarter of them singletons. Over 3.5% of the sample is in the top ten clones.

Donors were about 36 systemically healthy Caucasian individuals from Russia aged roughly 6 to 90 years. Each donor gave 9.5 to 10 milliliters of peripheral blood, drawn into EDTA-treated Vacutainer tubes. Ficoll-Paque density-gradient centrifugation was used to isolate PBMCs, with at least 6 million obtained per sample. Total RNA, at least 6 micrograms per sample, was extracted from PBMCs with Trizol reagent. Naive CD45RAhigh/CD27high T cell percentages were measured by flow cytometry on a PBMC aliquot from every donor. From the cysteine up to the phenylalanine, the CDR3 has a length of 16 residues. Just the 48-base CDR3 DNA is kept, in frame starting at base 1. The germline ends are 16 bases apart after V is trimmed by 4 bases and J by 1 base. This same sample was also part of a study on T cells of mothers and their children. As that second paper reports: Donors were nine systemically healthy Caucasian individuals: three mothers and their six children. cDNA synthesis used all of the extracted RNA, with around 1.5 ug of RNA in each 15 ul reaction. Sample barcodes and 2-4 random nucleotides were added via the M1S primer in the second PCR. Over 9 million TCR beta CDR3 reads came from each mother, compared with some 3 million reads from each child. In both related and unrelated pairs, thymic selection shapes the output of TCR recombination in a similar way, with inherited differences having only a minor effect. Normalized repertoire overlap was always found to be slightly, but never significantly, higher in related mother-child pairs than in unrelated mother-child pairs. Persistent microchimeric T cell clones were not detected, at a sensitivity of around 100 clones per million clonotypes. The study used deep NGS to compare TCR beta repertoires of mothers and children, seeking features distinguishing related mother-child pairs from unrelated individuals. The mean age was roughly 36 +/- 4 years for the mothers and about 10 +/- 4 years for the children. After adapters were ligated using NEBNext reagents, the libraries underwent 100+100 nt paired-end sequencing on an Illumina HiSeq 2000. To avoid cross-contamination, the mother libraries and the child libraries were prepared a month apart and sequenced in separate runs. For each donor, somewhere between roughly 500,000 and 2,100,000 distinct TCR beta clonotypes were identified. Naive TCR beta clonotypes were estimated from low-frequency clonotypes matched to each donor's FACS-determined naive share, without sorting.

What was sequenced was blood. The source is a boy under 10 years old in good health. The chain uses TRBV12-3 or TRBV12-4 and TRBJ1-2, with a tentative D gene TRBD1 over 6 matching bases. This receptor carries the CDR3 CASSSPLRGLNYGYTF. The DNA sequence reads TGTGCCAGCAGTTCCCCCCTGCGGGGGCTTAACTATGGCTACACCTTC.